Detailed here is one T cell receptor beta chain. It has no known antigen specificity. No base-level quality is on record; no much larger clone is a single base apart. The CDR3 measures 15 amino acids from cysteine to phenylalanine. Just the 45-base CDR3 DNA is kept, in frame starting at base 1. V is pared back by 7 bases and J by 1 base, with 15 bases lying between the germline termini. Looking up the germline V gene yields CDR1 MDHEN and CDR2 SYDVKM. The sample belongs to a study of T cell changes during pregnancy in multiple sclerosis (dated by TCRdb to the late 2010s). A note on the overall study: Changes in the T cell repertoire over the course of pregnancy were examined in this study in women with multiple sclerosis.

The library was made by the immunoSEQ multiplex PCR assay. The table was pulled from immuneACCESS by TCRdb, which kept in-frame rearrangements only. Such tables lose some clones; where checked, under half of the loss comes from unresolved V genes, and the rest has no known cause. The sample table lists more than 65,000 clones, approximately 92% of them with a count of one. Jointly, the top ten make up 2% to 2.5% of the sample. The clonotype was recovered from a female donor with multiple sclerosis, enrolled in a pregnancy study. The specimen was peripheral blood, collected in the first trimester of pregnancy. The V gene is TRBV28 and the J gene is TRBJ2-3, with a weak D call of TRBD1 (6 bases match). The CDR3 reads as follows: CASTPAGVGTDTQYF. The DNA sequence is given as TGTGCCAGCACTCCGGCAGGGGTGGGCACAGATACGCAGTATTTT.